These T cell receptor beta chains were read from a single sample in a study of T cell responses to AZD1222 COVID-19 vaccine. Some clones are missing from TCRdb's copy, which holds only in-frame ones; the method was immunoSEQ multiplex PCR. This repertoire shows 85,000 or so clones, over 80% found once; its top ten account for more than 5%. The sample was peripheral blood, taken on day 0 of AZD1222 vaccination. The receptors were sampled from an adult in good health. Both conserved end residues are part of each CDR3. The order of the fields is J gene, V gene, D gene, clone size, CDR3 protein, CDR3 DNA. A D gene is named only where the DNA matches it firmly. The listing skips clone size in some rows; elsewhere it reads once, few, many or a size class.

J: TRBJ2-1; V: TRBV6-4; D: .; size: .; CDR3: CASSDLWAGKNEQFF; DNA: TGTGCCAGCAGTGACCTCTGGGCAGGGAAGAATGAGCAGTTCTTC
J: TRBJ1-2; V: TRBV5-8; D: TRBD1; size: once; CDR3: CASSLRTGYGYTF; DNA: TGTGCCAGCAGCTTGAGGACAGGCTATGGCTACACCTTC
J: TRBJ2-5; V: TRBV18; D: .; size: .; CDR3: CASSPSLQETQYF; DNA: TGTGCCAGCTCACCGTCCCTTCAAGAGACCCAGTACTTC
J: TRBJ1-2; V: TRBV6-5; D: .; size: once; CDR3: CASTVFYGYTF; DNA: TGTGCCAGCACGGTTTTCTATGGCTACACCTTC
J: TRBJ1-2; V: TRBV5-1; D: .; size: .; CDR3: CASSLDEPTYGYTF; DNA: TGCGCCAGCAGCTTGGATGAGCCCACGTATGGCTACACCTTC
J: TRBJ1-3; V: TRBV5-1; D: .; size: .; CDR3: CASSPGGKGNTIYF; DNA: TGCGCCAGCAGCCCCGGCGGGAAGGGAAACACCATATATTTT
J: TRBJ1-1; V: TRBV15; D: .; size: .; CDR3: CATSREGLGTILMNTEAFF; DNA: TGTGCCACCAGCAGAGAAGGTCTAGGGACAATCCTTATGAACACTGAAGCTTTCTTT
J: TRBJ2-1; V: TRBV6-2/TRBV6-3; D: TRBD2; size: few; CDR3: CASSWNGASGGAYNEQFF; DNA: TGTGCCAGCAGTTGGAACGGGGCTAGCGGGGGGGCGTACAATGAGCAGTTCTTC
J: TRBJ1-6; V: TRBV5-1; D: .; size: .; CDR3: CASSNQGLNSYNSPLHF; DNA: TGCGCCAGCAGCAACCAGGGGCTAAACTCCTATAATTCACCCCTCCACTTT
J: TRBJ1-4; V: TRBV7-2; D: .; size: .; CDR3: CASSRRGTTNEKLFF; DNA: TGTGCCAGCAGCCGCAGGGGAACAACTAATGAAAAACTGTTTTTT
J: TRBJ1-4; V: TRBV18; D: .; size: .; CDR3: CASSPLAARGTNEKLFF; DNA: TGTGCCAGCTCACCACTCGCGGCAAGGGGAACTAATGAAAAACTGTTTTTT
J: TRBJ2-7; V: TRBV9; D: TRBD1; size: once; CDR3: CASSVGVGQGSYEQYF; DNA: TGTGCCAGCAGCGTAGGAGTGGGACAGGGGTCCTACGAGCAGTACTTC
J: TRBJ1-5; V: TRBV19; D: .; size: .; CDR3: CASHSWGSNQPQHF; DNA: TGTGCCAGTCACTCTTGGGGAAGCAATCAGCCCCAGCATTTT
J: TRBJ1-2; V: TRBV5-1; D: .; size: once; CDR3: CASSADYGYTF; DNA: TGCGCCAGCAGCGCTGACTATGGCTACACCTTC
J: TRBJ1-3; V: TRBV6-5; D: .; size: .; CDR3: CASSYRYRAGNTIYF; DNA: TGTGCCAGCAGTTACAGATACAGGGCCGGAAACACCATATATTTT
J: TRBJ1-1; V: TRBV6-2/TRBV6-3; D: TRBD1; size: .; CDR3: CASSQGVSKAFF; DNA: TGTGCCAGCAGTCAGGGGGTTTCGAAGGCTTTCTTT
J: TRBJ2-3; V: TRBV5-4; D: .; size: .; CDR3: CASSSSGLRNTDTQYF; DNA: TGTGCCAGCAGCTCATCGGGACTCAGAAACACAGATACGCAGTATTTT
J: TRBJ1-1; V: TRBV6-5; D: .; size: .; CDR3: CASGRHALNTEAFF; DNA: TGTGCCAGCGGTAGACATGCCCTGAACACTGAAGCTTTCTTT
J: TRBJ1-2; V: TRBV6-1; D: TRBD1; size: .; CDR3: CASSELDRVSYGYTF; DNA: TGTGCCAGCAGTGAACTAGACAGGGTGAGCTATGGCTACACCTTC
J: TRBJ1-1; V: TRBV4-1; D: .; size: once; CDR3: CASSQVGGLNTEAFF; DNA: TGCGCCAGCAGCCAAGTCGGAGGGTTGAACACTGAAGCTTTCTTT
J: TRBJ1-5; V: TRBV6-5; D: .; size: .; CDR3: CATQRGAQSNQPQHF; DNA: TGTGCCACCCAACGGGGGGCGCAAAGCAATCAGCCCCAGCATTTT
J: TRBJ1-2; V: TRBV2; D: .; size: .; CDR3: CAINLGGHGYTF; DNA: TGTGCCATCAACCTAGGGGGGCATGGCTACACCTTC
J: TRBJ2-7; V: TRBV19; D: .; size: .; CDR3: CASSMVAGGSYEQYF; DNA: TGTGCCAGTAGTATGGTGGCAGGGGGGTCCTACGAGCAGTACTTC
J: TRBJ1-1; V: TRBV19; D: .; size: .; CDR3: CASSTHTKLNTEAFF; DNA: TGTGCCAGTAGTACCCACACAAAATTGAACACTGAAGCTTTCTTT
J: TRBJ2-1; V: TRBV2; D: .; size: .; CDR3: CASARFEQFF; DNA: TGTGCCTCAGCACGGTTTGAGCAGTTCTTC
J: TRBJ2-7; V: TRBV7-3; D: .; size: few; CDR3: CASSHPVEDPQGYEQYF; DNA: TGTGCCAGCAGCCATCCGGTAGAAGACCCACAAGGCTACGAGCAGTACTTC
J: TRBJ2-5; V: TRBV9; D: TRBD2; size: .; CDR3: CASSDKGLVQETQYF; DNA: TGTGCCAGCAGCGACAAGGGACTAGTCCAAGAGACCCAGTACTTC
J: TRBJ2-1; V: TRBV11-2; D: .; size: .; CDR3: CASSEGRSNEQFF; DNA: TGTGCCAGCAGCGAAGGACGGAGCAATGAGCAGTTCTTC
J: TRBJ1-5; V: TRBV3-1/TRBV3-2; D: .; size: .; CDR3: CASSHQNQPQHF; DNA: TGTGCCAGCAGCCATCAGAATCAGCCCCAGCATTTT